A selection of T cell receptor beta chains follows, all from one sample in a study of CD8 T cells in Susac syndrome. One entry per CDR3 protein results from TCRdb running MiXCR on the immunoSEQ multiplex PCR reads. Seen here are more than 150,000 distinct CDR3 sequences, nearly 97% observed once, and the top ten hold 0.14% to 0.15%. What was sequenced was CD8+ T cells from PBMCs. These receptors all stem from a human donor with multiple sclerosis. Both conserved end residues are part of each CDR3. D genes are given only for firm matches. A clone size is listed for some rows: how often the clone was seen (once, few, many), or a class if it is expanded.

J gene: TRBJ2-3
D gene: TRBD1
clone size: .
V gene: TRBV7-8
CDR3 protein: CASSGFLRGGGADTQYF
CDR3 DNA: TGTGCCAGCAGCGGATTCCTCCGAGGGGGCGGTGCAGATACGCAGTATTTT

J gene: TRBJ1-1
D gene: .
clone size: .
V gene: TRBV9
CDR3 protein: CASSGTTRKGTEAFF
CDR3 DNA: TGTGCCAGCAGCGGGACAACCCGGAAGGGCACTGAAGCTTTCTTT

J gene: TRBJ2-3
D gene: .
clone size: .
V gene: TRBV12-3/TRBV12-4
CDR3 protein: CASSLGRTRRTDTQYF
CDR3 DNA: TGTGCCAGCAGTTTGGGACGGACTCGCCGCACAGATACGCAGTATTTT

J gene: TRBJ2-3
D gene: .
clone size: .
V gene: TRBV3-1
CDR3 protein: CASSQGPDTQYF
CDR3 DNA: TGTGCCAGCAGCCAGGGCCCCGATACGCAGTATTTT

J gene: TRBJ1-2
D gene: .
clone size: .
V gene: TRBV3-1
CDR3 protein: CASSLEGEDYGYTF
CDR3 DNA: TGTGCCAGCAGCCTCGAGGGGGAGGACTATGGCTACACCTTC

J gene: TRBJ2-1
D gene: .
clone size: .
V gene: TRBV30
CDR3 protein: CAWSVTSFYNEQFF
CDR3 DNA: TGTGCCTGGAGTGTAACTAGTTTCTACAATGAGCAGTTCTTC

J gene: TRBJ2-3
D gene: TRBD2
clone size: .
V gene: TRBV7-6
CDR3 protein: CASSAKRGSTDTQYF
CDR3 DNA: TGTGCCAGCAGCGCCAAGCGGGGGAGCACAGATACGCAGTATTTT

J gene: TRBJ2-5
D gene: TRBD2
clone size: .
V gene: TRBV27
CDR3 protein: CASRKRGGLGTQYF
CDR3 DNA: TGTGCCAGCAGAAAGCGGGGGGGCCTGGGGACCCAGTACTTC

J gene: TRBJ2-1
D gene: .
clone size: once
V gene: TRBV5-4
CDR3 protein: CASSKGTTQFF
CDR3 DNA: TGTGCCAGCAGTAAAGGTACGACGCAGTTCTTC

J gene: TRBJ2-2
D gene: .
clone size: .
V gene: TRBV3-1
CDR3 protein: CASSQVGRDTGELFF
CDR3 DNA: TGTGCCAGCAGCCAAGTGGGGAGAGACACCGGGGAGCTGTTTTTT

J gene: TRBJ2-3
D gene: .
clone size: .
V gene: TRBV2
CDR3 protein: CASRLRNRVGDTQYF
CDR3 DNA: TGTGCCAGCAGACTTAGGAACAGGGTCGGGGATACGCAGTATTTT

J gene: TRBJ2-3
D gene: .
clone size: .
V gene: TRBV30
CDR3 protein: CAWNFGDTQYF
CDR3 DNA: TGTGCCTGGAATTTCGGGGATACGCAGTATTTT

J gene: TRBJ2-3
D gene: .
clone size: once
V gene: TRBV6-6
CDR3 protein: CASSYWDHPGDTQYF
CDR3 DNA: TGTGCCAGCAGTTACTGGGATCACCCGGGGGATACGCAGTATTTT

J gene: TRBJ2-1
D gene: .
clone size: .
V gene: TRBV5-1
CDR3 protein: CASSLQGPEQFF
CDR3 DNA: TGCGCCAGCAGCTTGCAGGGGCCTGAGCAGTTCTTC

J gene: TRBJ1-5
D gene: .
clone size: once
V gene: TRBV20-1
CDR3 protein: CSAGLEEGNQPQHF
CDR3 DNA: TGCAGTGCCGGATTGGAGGAAGGCAATCAGCCCCAGCATTTT

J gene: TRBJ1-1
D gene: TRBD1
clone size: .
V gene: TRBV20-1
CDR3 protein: CSALPTGVNTEAFF
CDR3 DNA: TGCAGTGCGTTACCTACAGGGGTGAACACTGAAGCTTTCTTT

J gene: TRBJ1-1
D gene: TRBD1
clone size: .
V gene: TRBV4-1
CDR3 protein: CASSQAGGGDTEAFF
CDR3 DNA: TGCGCCAGCAGCCAAGCAGGGGGAGGTGACACTGAAGCTTTCTTT

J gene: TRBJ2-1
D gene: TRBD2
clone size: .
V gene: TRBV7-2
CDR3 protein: CASSSGLAGRFNEQFF
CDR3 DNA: TGTGCCAGCAGCTCGGGACTAGCGGGGAGGTTTAATGAGCAGTTCTTC

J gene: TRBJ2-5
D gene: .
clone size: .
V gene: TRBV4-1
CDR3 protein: CASSFDKTQYF
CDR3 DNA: TGCGCCAGCAGCTTCGATAAGACCCAGTACTTC

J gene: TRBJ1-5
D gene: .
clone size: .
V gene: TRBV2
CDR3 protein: CASSDWDKREQPQHF
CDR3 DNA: TGTGCCAGCAGCGACTGGGACAAAAGGGAACAGCCCCAGCATTTT